Included here is one TCR beta chain sequence, with context. Its antigen is not yet known. Base qualities are missing; no much larger clone stands one base away. Set within a cohort of healthcare workers in London, UK, this nested case-control study involved weekly PCR testing of nasopharyngeal swabs along with blood sampling. Healthcare workers were recruited between 23 and 31 March 2020, during the week of the UK lockdown, and were followed weekly for up to roughly 15 weeks. The library was built by means of 5' RACE. Sequencer: NextSeq 500. In the TCR library protocol, unique molecular identifiers were attached to individual cDNA molecules to correct for PCR bias and sequencing error. Both TCR alpha and beta chains were sequenced, and tight co-correlation was observed between alpha and beta sequence abundances in each sample. The source study handled its data this way. V gene, J gene and CDR3 annotation of TCR sequences was performed with Decombinator V4. Expanded TCRs were defined as changing significantly between any two time points under a Poisson model with p below 0.0001. Abundances of TCRs were expressed as counts per million after normalisation to the total number of TCRs sequenced in each sample. TRAV1-2 paired with TRAJ12, TRAJ20 or TRAJ33 defined MAIT TCRs, while TRAV10 paired with TRAJ18 defined iNKT TCRs. VDJdb, accessed 1 November 2021, was searched for CMV, EBV and SARS-CoV-2 annotated TCRs, with TCRs annotated for multiple antigens excluded. In-frame beta chains were kept once TCRdb had trimmed the public reads at Q25 with fastp and called clones with MiXCR. Every distinct CDR3 protein forms one entry, paired with its most common genes and DNA. It is TCRdb's table, rather than the study itself, that gives the V and J calls and clone size. This sample is represented by about 110,000 distinct CDR3 sequences; over 9.5% of them were singletons. The ten largest make up less than 4.5% of the sample.

This specimen belongs to a study of early T cells in non-severe SARS-CoV-2 infection listed by TCRdb under 2021. Some background on the complete study: Because TCR sequencing was done on bulk RNA from unsorted whole blood, the alpha and beta chains could not be paired. What the work shows at the level of the full study, not this receptor alone: VDJdb matching was skewed toward anti-spike CD8 responses and likely underestimated virus-specific expansions, missing private and CD4 specificities.

V lost 4 bases and J lost 0 bases; the stretch between them is 17 bases long. Inclusive of the bounding cysteine and phenylalanine, the CDR3 is 17 residues long. The read is trimmed to its CDR3 DNA, 51 bases read in frame from base 1. According to the germline V gene, CDR1 reads SGHAT and CDR2 reads FQNNGV. The origin of this receptor is an adult who was a healthcare worker with PCR-confirmed SARS-CoV-2 infection or an uninfected control (not recorded which). Specimen: whole blood, collected at baseline. Rearrangement joined TRBV11-2 to TRBJ2-3; perhaps TRBD1 is the D gene, with 6 bases matching. The DNA sequence is given as TGTGCCAGCAGCTCCTACAGGGATTTCGAAAGCACAGATACGCAGTATTTT. Its product reads: CASSSYRDFESTDTQYF.